These T cell receptor beta chains were read from a single sample in a study of Ad26.COV2.S vaccination and SARS-CoV-2 variants. TCRdb keeps only in-frame clones here, not all; method: immunoSEQ multiplex PCR. This table has around 320,000 clones, about 86% appearing once. This sample comprised peripheral blood, obtained in a trial of Ad26.COV2.S vaccine versus placebo. Source of these receptors: a person aged 18-60 years who received the Ad26.COV2.S COVID-19 vaccine or a placebo. Each CDR3 is given with its conserved first and last residue. The order of the fields is D gene, V gene, J gene, clone size, CDR3 DNA, CDR3 protein. The D gene is left open where the match is weak. Some rows have no size entry. The others give once, few or many, or a class for an expanded clone.

>NA|TRBV2|TRBJ2-7|few
TGTGCCAGCACTGAAGGAGGGACAGCCTCCTACGAGCAGTACTTC
CASTEGGTASYEQYF
>TRBD1|TRBV27|TRBJ1-6|NA
TGTGCCAGCAGTCCTCATCGGACAGGGTGGAATTCACCCCTCCACTTT
CASSPHRTGWNSPLHF
>NA|TRBV20-1|TRBJ1-1|NA
TGCAGTGCTAGTCCGCTAAACACTGAAGCTTTCTTT
CSASPLNTEAFF
>NA|TRBV18|TRBJ2-5|NA
TGTGCCAGCTCCGATAGAGGGAGTGTCCAAGAGACCCAGTACTTC
CASSDRGSVQETQYF
>TRBD2|TRBV4-1|TRBJ2-3|NA
TGCGCCAGCAGCCAAGGGGTGTTAGCGGGATACACAGATACGCAGTATTTT
CASSQGVLAGYTDTQYF
>NA|TRBV3-1/TRBV3-2|TRBJ2-2|NA
TGTGCCAGCAGCCGAACAGGGAGCGGGGAGCTGTTTTTT
CASSRTGSGELFF
>NA|TRBV7-9|TRBJ2-7|few
TGTGCCAGCAGCCCGACCACCTACGAGCAGTACTTC
CASSPTTYEQYF
>NA|TRBV7-2|TRBJ1-2|NA
TGTGCCAGCAGCACCGGCAGCTTCTATGGCTACACCTTC
CASSTGSFYGYTF
>NA|TRBV6-5|TRBJ1-5|once
TGTGCCAGCAGTTACTCATCAGATAGCAATCAGCCCCAGCATTTT
CASSYSSDSNQPQHF
>TRBD2|TRBV11-3|TRBJ2-1|NA
TGTGCCAGCAGCTTGTCGGGGGGGACCCATGAGCAGTTCTTC
CASSLSGGTHEQFF
>TRBD1|TRBV6-2/TRBV6-3|TRBJ2-7|NA
TGTGCCAGCAGTCTCTCCGGGACAGAATTCGACGAGCAGTACTTC
CASSLSGTEFDEQYF
>TRBD1|TRBV9|TRBJ1-2|NA
TGTGCCAGCAGCGTAACACAGGGGGGGTATGGCTACACCTTC
CASSVTQGGYGYTF
>NA|TRBV12-3/TRBV12-4|TRBJ1-2|NA
TGTGCCGTCAGGCCTAGCAAGGGTAGTGGCTACACCTTC
CAVRPSKGSGYTF
>TRBD1|TRBV19|TRBJ1-2|NA
TGTGCCAGTAGTATAGATCGTGCAGGGGGCTATGGCTACACCTTC
CASSIDRAGGYGYTF
>NA|TRBV5-6|TRBJ2-5|NA
TGTGCCAGCACCCGATATTGGGGTTCCCAAGAGACCCAGTACTTC
CASTRYWGSQETQYF
>TRBD2|TRBV7-9|TRBJ2-1|once
TGTGCCAGCAGCTTAGAGAGAGGAGCGGGGGGCAGCAATGAGCAGTTCTTC
CASSLERGAGGSNEQFF
>TRBD2|TRBV2|TRBJ2-7|NA
TGTGCCAGCAGTGAGGGGACTAGCGGGACCGAGCAGTACTTC
CASSEGTSGTEQYF
>NA|TRBV7-6|TRBJ2-7|NA
TGTGCCAGCAGTTACTCAAACACCTACGAGCAGTACTTC
CASSYSNTYEQYF
>TRBD1|TRBV6-1|TRBJ2-7|NA
TGTGCCAGCAGTGACGGGACAGGGCCCTACGAGCAGTACTTC
CASSDGTGPYEQYF
>NA|TRBV5-1|TRBJ2-3|NA
TGCGCCAGCAGCTACACAGATACGCAGTATTTT
CASSYTDTQYF
>NA|TRBV4-1|TRBJ1-3|NA
TGCGCCAGCAGCCAAGAGCCTCAGGGAGCAAACACCATATATTTT
CASSQEPQGANTIYF
>TRBD1|TRBV6-5|TRBJ1-1|NA
TGTGCCAGCAGCCCCGTCCCGGGACAGGGGAGGACTTTCTTT
CASSPVPGQGRTFF
>NA|TRBV30|TRBJ1-2|NA
TGTGCCTGGAGTGGAAGGACCGATGGCTACACCTTC
CAWSGRTDGYTF
>NA|TRBV10-1|TRBJ1-2|NA
TGCGCCAGCAGTCCGGGGACTAACTATGGCTACACCTTC
CASSPGTNYGYTF
>NA|TRBV12-3/TRBV12-4|TRBJ1-2|NA
TGTGCCAGCAGTCTAGGGGTGGACTATGGCTACACCTTC
CASSLGVDYGYTF
>NA|TRBV6-5|TRBJ1-1|once
TGTGCCAGCAAGGCCGGCACTGAAGCTTTCTTT
CASKAGTEAFF
>NA|TRBV3-1/TRBV3-2|TRBJ1-4|once
TGTGCCAGCAGCCAAACCCCCCCGAGGGGTAATGAAAAACTGTTTTTT
CASSQTPPRGNEKLFF
>NA|TRBV3-1/TRBV3-2|TRBJ1-1|few
TGTGCCAGCAGCTTCTACGAAAATGAAGCTTTCTTT
CASSFYENEAFF
>NA|TRBV11-3|TRBJ1-1|once
TGTGCCAGCAGCCTCGGACAGAAGAACACTGAAGCTTTCTTT
CASSLGQKNTEAFF
>NA|TRBV7-3|TRBJ1-4|NA
TGTGCCAGCAGCCCGGGACGGACAAATGAAAAACTGTTTTTT
CASSPGRTNEKLFF
>NA|TRBV2|TRBJ2-5|NA
TGTGCCAGCAACCGAAAAGGGGTTTTGGAAGAGACCCAGTACTTC
CASNRKGVLEETQYF
>NA|TRBV19|TRBJ2-7|NA
TGTGCCAGTAGTATTCGGTGGTCTTCATCCGAGCAGTACTTC
CASSIRWSSSEQYF
>NA|TRBV29-1|TRBJ2-5|few
TGCAGCGTTGAAGTTCCCAGTCAAGAGACCCAGTACTTC
CSVEVPSQETQYF
>NA|TRBV29-1|TRBJ2-7|NA
TGCAGCGTTGAAGTAGCCAGCCACTCCTACGAGCAGTACTTC
CSVEVASHSYEQYF
>TRBD1|TRBV11-2|TRBJ2-1|NA
TGTGCCAGCAGCTTAGATCCTTGGGACAGGTCCTACAATGAGCAGTTCTTC
CASSLDPWDRSYNEQFF
>NA|TRBV27|TRBJ1-1|NA
TGTGCCAGCAGTTTAGGTTCGTTGGGGATAGGGAACACTGAAGCTTTCTTT
CASSLGSLGIGNTEAFF
>TRBD1|TRBV10-3|TRBJ1-3|NA
TGTGCCATCAGTGAGGACTTGACAGGGCTCTCTGGAAACACCATATATTTT
CAISEDLTGLSGNTIYF
>NA|TRBV10-3|TRBJ1-2|NA
TGTGCCATCAGCCGGACCGAATCTTATGGCTACACCTTC
CAISRTESYGYTF
>TRBD1|TRBV6-6|TRBJ1-1|NA
TGTGCCAGCAGTCCTGGGCGGGACAGGGGGGTAGGGGCTTTCTTT
CASSPGRDRGVGAFF
>NA|TRBV7-9|TRBJ1-2|NA
TGTGCCAGCAGCAAAAGGACACCTTCTAACTATGGCTACACCTTC
CASSKRTPSNYGYTF
>NA|TRBV19|TRBJ2-6|once
TGTGCCAGTACCCTCTCTGGGGCCAACGTCCTGACTTTC
CASTLSGANVLTF
>NA|TRBV9|TRBJ2-7|NA
TGTGCCAGCAGCGTTATGCCAGGGCCCCCATACGAGCAGTACTTC
CASSVMPGPPYEQYF
>NA|TRBV27|TRBJ1-4|NA
TGTGCCAGCAGGCCCCCAGGGTTTTATGAAAAACTGTTTTTT
CASRPPGFYEKLFF
>TRBD1|TRBV24-1|TRBJ2-3|NA
TGTGCCACCAGTGACGGGACGGGACAGGCGCAGTATTTT
CATSDGTGQAQYF
>NA|TRBV19|TRBJ1-3|NA
TGTGCCAGTAGTATCAGAAACTCCGGGCCCCGGCCCTCGGGAAACACCATATATTTT
CASSIRNSGPRPSGNTIYF
>NA|TRBV6-6|TRBJ2-2|NA
TGTGCCAGCAGTTACGCGGGGTGGGGGTCCGGGGAGCTGTTTTTT
CASSYAGWGSGELFF
>TRBD1|TRBV7-9|TRBJ1-5|NA
TGTGCCAGCAGCTTGTCCGGGACAGGGAGCAATCAGCCCCAGCATTTT
CASSLSGTGSNQPQHF
>NA|TRBV3-1/TRBV3-2|TRBJ2-1|once
TGTGCCAGCAGCCGCCATCGCACAGGGCCCCGTGAGCAGTTCTTC
CASSRHRTGPREQFF
>NA|TRBV6-5|TRBJ1-4|NA
TGTGCCAGCATACTACGGGGGCAGATTAATGAAAAACTGTTTTTT
CASILRGQINEKLFF
>TRBD2|TRBV7-2|TRBJ2-3|NA
TGTGCCAGCAGTGGACTAGCTAAGGCAGATACGCAGTATTTT
CASSGLAKADTQYF
>NA|TRBV7-2|TRBJ2-5|once
TGTGCCAGCAGCTTAGCGCTCGGGGGAGAGACCCAGTACTTC
CASSLALGGETQYF
>NA|TRBV18|TRBJ1-3|NA
TGTGCCAGCTCACCACCCACGGGGGCCCTGGCAGGTGGAAACACCATATATTTT
CASSPPTGALAGGNTIYF
>NA|TRBV10-3|TRBJ2-2|NA
TGTGCCATCAGTGACTCGAACACCGGGGAGCTGTTTTTT
CAISDSNTGELFF
>TRBD2|TRBV25-1|TRBJ2-5|NA
TGTGCCAGCAGTGACCTAGCGGGGGGGATACAAGAGACCCAGTACTTC
CASSDLAGGIQETQYF